This passage covers 29 T cell receptor beta chains from one sample sequenced in a study of blood T cell repertoires in COVID-19. Using immunoSEQ multiplex PCR, the repertoire was profiled, and TCRdb retains in-frame clones only, with some absent. The sample comprises some 20,000 clones, roughly 90% of which are singletons, and 6.5% to 9.5% rests with the top ten. The sample comprised peripheral blood. These receptors all come from a woman aged 60-70 years with active COVID-19.

The chain uses TRBV19 and TRBJ1-3; D is undetermined. V gave up 5 bases and J gave up 4 bases, with 12 bases separating them. Germline assignment: CDR1 LNHDA and CDR2 SQIVND (reference sequence). This CDR3 contains 14 residues. The CDR3 sequence is CASSRAGSGNTIYF. CDR3 nucleotide sequence: TGTGCCAGTAGTCGGGCGGGGTCCGGAAACACCATATATTTT. The entire variable domain, with the rest obtained from reference TRBV19 and TRBJ1-3, is as follows: DGGITQSPKYLFRKEGQNVTLSCEQNLNHDAMYWYRQDPGQGLRLIYYSQIVNDFQKGDIAEGYSVSREKKESFPLTVTSAQKNPTAFYLCASSRAGSGNTIYFGEGSWLTVV.

This sequence joins TRBV5-1 and TRBJ2-2; TRBD1 matches 9 bases. The germline V gene encodes CDR1 SGHRS and CDR2 YFSETQ. The CDR3 length is 15 residues. Trimming took 5 bases from V and 3 from J; bases not matched to a gene: 5. CDR3 in amino acids: CASSSGQGYTGELFF. CDR3 in DNA: TGCGCCAGCAGTTCGGGACAGGGCTACACCGGGGAGCTGTTTTTT.

This clone was seen more than once but under ten times. The chain is built from TRBV7-9 and TRBJ1-5; no clear D. The V end lost 4 bases, the J end lost 4 bases, and 11 bases lay between the germline ends. Germline CDR1 SEHNR, CDR2 FQNEAQ (reference sequence). The CDR3 loop spans 14 amino acids. The CDR3 bases are TGTGCCAGCAGCTCCTACGAACAGAATCAGCCCCAGCATTTT. Encoded protein: CASSSYEQNQPQHF.

A single count supports this clone. The chain couples TRBV6-6 to TRBJ2-7; 7 bases match TRBD1. This CDR3 spans 14 amino acids. Germline CDR1 reads MNHNY; CDR2 reads SVGAGI (reference sequence). J lost 0 bases, V lost 4 bases, and 3 bases had no gene match. In DNA form, the CDR3 reads TGTGCCAGCAGTTGGCCAGGGGGCTCCTACGAGCAGTACTTC. It is translated as CASSWPGGSYEQYF.

V usage is TRBV6-1 and J usage is TRBJ1-5; D not resolved. V shed 3 bases and J shed 10 bases, with 13 bases lying between them. The CDR3 runs 13 residues. The germline CDR1 and CDR2 sequences are MNHNS and SASEGT. As DNA, the CDR3 is TGTGCCAGCAGTGATGGGGAGATCAACCCCCAGCATTTT. Protein: CASSDGEINPQHF.

The V and J genes are TRBV6-6 and TRBJ1-6, with TRBD1 identical over 7 bases. Germline lookup yields CDR1 MNHNY and CDR2 SVGAGI (reference sequence). The CDR3 covers 15 residues. The J segment lost 9 bases and the V segment lost 8 bases, leaving 13 bases of the junction unmatched. The CDR3 protein is CASGADRDISSPLHF. CDR3 bases: TGTGCCAGCGGGGCCGACAGGGATATTAGTTCACCCCTCCACTTT.

The chain recombines TRBV5-1 with TRBJ2-2; D uncertain. Trimming removed 0 bases from V and 4 bases from J, with 10 bases in between. The CDR3 is 15 amino acids. Germline V gives CDR1 SGHRS, CDR2 YFSETQ. The chain's CDR3 is CASSLAGAATGELFF. The CDR3 DNA is TGCGCCAGCAGCTTGGCTGGCGCGGCCACCGGGGAGCTGTTTTTT.

The chain combines TRBV2 with TRBJ2-2, with 11 bases matching TRBD2. This CDR3 comprises 16 residues. Looked up from germline, CDR1 is SNHLY and CDR2 is FYNNEI. V shed 4 bases, J shed 0 bases, and the junction held 1 base outside the gene matches. CDR3 bases: TGTGCCAGCAGTGGACTAGCGGGGACGAACACCGGGGAGCTGTTTTTT. Its translation: CASSGLAGTNTGELFF.

The V and J genes are TRBV12-3 or TRBV12-4 and TRBJ1-1; D possibly corresponds to TRBD1 (6 bases). The germline V and J ends were trimmed by 1 base and 10 bases, with 10 bases remaining between them. This CDR3 region has 12 residues. The CDR3 protein is CASSLERGGAFF. In DNA, the CDR3 is TGTGCCAGCAGTTTAGAAAGGGGGGGAGCTTTCTTT.

This clone was observed a single time. The chain uses TRBV4-1 and TRBJ2-2; 9 bases align to TRBD1. V shed 2 bases and J 7 bases; nucleotides not matched to a gene: 5. The CDR3 has 15 amino acids. Germline assignment: CDR1 MGHRA and CDR2 YSYEKL. The CDR3 DNA is TGCGCCAGCAGCCAAACAGGGGGCGCGAGCGGGGAGCTGTTTTTT. Encoded protein: CASSQTGGASGELFF.

The rearrangement links TRBV7-8 to TRBJ2-3; 9 nucleotides align to TRBD1. The germline gives CDR1 SGHVS, CDR2 FQNEAQ. CDR3 length: 14 amino acids. V was pared by 8 bases and J by 6 bases, with 9 bases of the junction left unmatched. CDR3 protein: CASGRGQGIDTQYF. Written as DNA, the CDR3 is TGTGCCAGCGGAAGGGGACAGGGAATTGATACGCAGTATTTT.

The chain combines TRBV25-1 with TRBJ1-2, with D possibly being TRBD1 (6 bases). CDR3 length: 14 residues. V dropped 6 bases and J dropped 5 bases, with 16 bases sitting between them. CDR1 is MGHDK and CDR2 is SYGVNS in the germline V gene. The CDR3 loop reads CASSLGGGGYGYTF. CDR3 in DNA: TGTGCCAGCAGCCTGGGAGGGGGAGGGTATGGCTACACCTTC.

This clone is a singleton in its sample. This sequence joins TRBV5-1 and TRBJ2-7; possible D gene TRBD1, 6 bases. Germline V gene sequence: CDR1 SGHRS, CDR2 YFSETQ. The V gene lost 4 bases and the J gene lost 5 bases, with 13 bases spanning the gap. The CDR3 loop spans 13 amino acids. The CDR3 spells CASSHLDRNEQYF. CDR3 in DNA: TGCGCCAGCAGCCATCTCGACAGGAACGAGCAGTACTTC.

This chain uses TRBV9 with TRBJ1-1, with D possibly matching TRBD1 (6 bases). V was clipped by 0 bases and J by 4 bases, with 10 bases between them. The CDR3 loop spans 14 amino acids. From germline, CDR1 is SGDLS and CDR2 YYNGEE. The CDR3 bases are TGTGCCAGCAGCGTAGAGTGGACAGCCACTGAAGCTTTCTTT. Translation gives CASSVEWTATEAFF.

The chain employs TRBV2 and TRBJ1-2; 10 bases match TRBD1. Germline V gene sequence: CDR1 SNHLY, CDR2 FYNNEI. J gave up 6 bases and V 0 bases, and 1 base lay outside the gene matches. There are 14 residues in the CDR3. The chain's CDR3 is CASSEATGGHGYTF. CDR3 DNA: TGTGCCAGCAGTGAAGCGACAGGGGGCCATGGCTACACCTTC.

This clone was observed a single time. This chain connects TRBV7-7 to TRBJ2-3; 10 bases align to TRBD1. CDR3 size: 16 residues. CDR1 and CDR2 from the germline V gene are SSHAT and FNYEAQ (reference sequence). V shed 4 bases and J 2 bases; nucleotides not matched to a gene: 6. In DNA, the CDR3 is TGTGCCAGCAGCTCGGGACAGGGGTCCCTCACAGATACGCAGTATTTT. This gives the protein CASSSGQGSLTDTQYF.

This rearrangement joins TRBV10-3 to TRBJ2-3, with D tentatively TRBD2 (5 bases). With 9 bases removed from V and 2 bases from J, the gap between germline ends came to 12 bases. The CDR3 length is 13 residues. CDR1 ENHRY and CDR2 SYGVKD come from the germline V gene. For the CDR3, the DNA is TGTGCCATTGGAGGAGATATCACAGATACGCAGTATTTT. Protein product: CAIGGDITDTQYF.

In the case of this clone: Additional DNA sequences in this sample encode the identical CDR3. This chain connects TRBV5-1 to TRBJ1-3, with D uncertain. Deletions cut 0 bases from V and 0 bases from J, with 7 bases between. This CDR3 comprises 15 residues. CDR1 SGHRS and CDR2 YFSETQ come from the germline V gene. CDR3 nucleotide sequence: TGCGCCAGCAGCTTGGCCGGGGTCTCTGGAAACACCATATATTTT. It yields the protein CASSLAGVSGNTIYF.

The rearrangement links TRBV7-3 to TRBJ2-5; 7 bases are a match to TRBD2. The CDR3 runs to 14 residues. V was clipped by 5 bases and J by 1 base; unmatched bases: 4. Germline assignment: CDR1 SGHTA and CDR2 FQGTGA. For the CDR3, the DNA is TGTGCCAGCAGCCAGAGCGGGGCCCAAGAGACCCAGTACTTC. Translated: CASSQSGAQETQYF.

The V and J genes are TRBV11-2 and TRBJ1-2; D is perhaps TRBD1 (5 bases). Trimming shortened V by 0 bases and J by 8 bases, and 7 bases separated the two germline ends. CDR3 length: 12 residues. Germline V gene lookup returns CDR1 SGHAT and CDR2 FQNNGV. Here the CDR3 DNA reads TGTGCCAGCAGCTTAGAAGGGGTCGGCTACACCTTC. Encoded protein: CASSLEGVGYTF.

This clone turned up a few times. This chain connects TRBV6-6 to TRBJ2-7, with D possibly TRBD1 on 6 matching bases. Germline values: CDR1 MNHNY, CDR2 SVGAGI (reference sequence). Trimming cost V 5 bases and J 7 bases, with 21 bases left between them. The CDR3 runs to 15 residues. The CDR3 region has the DNA TGTGCCAGCAGTCCCAGAGGGGAACAGGGCGGGGAGCAGTACTTC. Its translation is CASSPRGEQGGEQYF.

The chain combines TRBV19 with TRBJ2-7, with a weak D call TRBD1 (6 bases). V lost 2 bases to trimming and J lost 3 bases, with 14 bases between them. The germline CDR1 and CDR2 sequences are LNHDA and SQIVND (reference sequence). This CDR3 comprises 15 residues. In DNA form, the CDR3 reads TGTGCCAGTAGTATACTCGCGACAGGAGGCTACGAGCAGTACTTC. It translates to CASSILATGGYEQYF.

The chain is built from TRBV10-3 and TRBJ1-4, with D possibly TRBD1 on 6 matching bases. The CDR3 length is 13 residues. The germline gives CDR1 ENHRY, CDR2 SYGVKD. V was clipped by 9 bases and J by 4 bases, with 12 bases between them. The CDR3 region has the DNA TGTGCCATTAAGGACAGCCGTAATGAAAAACTGTTTTTT. It specifies CAIKDSRNEKLFF.

The V gene is TRBV10-3, the J gene TRBJ2-2, with a tentative D call TRBD1 (6 bases). V lost 6 bases to trimming and J lost 1 base, with 18 bases between them. The CDR3 has 17 residues. Germline loops: CDR1 ENHRY, CDR2 SYGVKD. Here the CDR3 reads CAIRDTGTSMNTGELFF. CDR3 bases: TGTGCCATCAGGGACACCGGGACATCGATGAACACCGGGGAGCTGTTTTTT.

The chain combines TRBV5-8 with TRBJ1-5; a weak D match, TRBD1 (5 bases). The CDR3 runs to 17 residues. Trimming took off 4 bases at V and 0 bases at J, with 17 bases between the two ends. Looked up from germline, CDR1 is SGHTS and CDR2 is YDEGEE. In DNA form, the CDR3 reads TGTGCCAGCAGCCCCCGGGGGGGGACCCATAGCAATCAGCCCCAGCATTTT. This translates into CASSPRGGTHSNQPQHF. The full variable domain, rest sourced from reference TRBV5-8 and TRBJ1-5, is EAGVTQSPTHLIKTRGQQATLRCSPISGHTSVYWYQQALGLGLQFLLWYDEGEERNRGNFPPRFSGRQFPNYSSELNVNALELEDSALYLCASSPRGGTHSNQPQHFGDGTRLSIL.

This rearrangement joins TRBV19 to TRBJ1-2; D possibly corresponds to TRBD1 (6 bases). The CDR3 runs 16 residues. V lost 0 bases to trimming and J lost 4 bases, with 15 bases between them. CDR1 and CDR2 from the germline V gene are LNHDA and SQIVND (reference sequence). CDR3 sequence (DNA): TGTGCCAGTAGTATAGACATCAGGGGCGTTTCCTATGGCTACACCTTC. It yields the protein CASSIDIRGVSYGYTF.

The V and J genes are TRBV3-1 (or the pseudogene TRBV3-2) and TRBJ1-4; TRBD1 is a possible D gene (5 bases). Germline CDR1 is LGHDT and CDR2 is YNNKEL (reference sequence). The CDR3 is made up of 15 amino acids. Between the trimmed V and J ends, which lost 1 base and 9 bases, there was a span of 15 bases. The CDR3 DNA is TGTGCCAGCAGCCAAGGCGGACGACAGATGAAAAAACTGTTTTTT. Encoded protein: CASSQGGRQMKKLFF.

This chain uses TRBV27 with TRBJ1-6; a possible D gene is TRBD1 (6 bases). This CDR3 contains 17 residues. CDR1 is MNHEY and CDR2 is SMNVEV in the germline V gene (reference sequence). Trimming removed 7 bases from V and 7 bases from J, with 23 bases in between. The CDR3 loop reads CASTEGGTLQINSPLHF. CDR3 sequence (DNA): TGTGCCAGCACCGAGGGGGGGACTTTGCAGATAAATTCACCCCTCCACTTT.

This clone was detected a few times. The genes are TRBV6-5 and TRBJ1-2; 10 positions match TRBD1. Germline CDR1 is MNHEY and CDR2 is SVGAGI. This CDR3 comprises 14 residues. Trimming took 7 bases from V and 5 from J; bases not matched to a gene: 7. CDR3 loop: CASMGQGIFYGYTF. The CDR3 DNA reads as TGTGCCAGCATGGGACAGGGGATTTTTTATGGCTACACCTTC.